This T cell receptor beta chain was identified in a study of response to subunit inactivated influenza vaccine. Findings and limits, study-wide: The authors suggested that few new T cells are recruited per seasonal influenza vaccination.

TCRdb reprocessed the RT-PCR reads with MiXCR, giving one entry per CDR3 protein. The table records 550,000 to 800,000 distinct CDR3 sequences, more than 15% of them present only once. The CDR3 has 15 residues. Germline V gene sequence: CDR1 SGHTA, CDR2 FQGNSA. The V gene lost 3 bases and the J gene lost 2 bases, with 11 bases spanning the gap. There are many counts of this clonotype. The antigen is undetermined. Specimen: PBMCs from blood, collected about 12 days after vaccination. The clonotype was recovered from a man aged 50 or older who received an inactivated influenza vaccine. The chain carries TRBV7-2 and TRBJ1-3; D perhaps matches TRBD1 (5 bases). CDR3 loop: CASSFEVGAGNTIYF. Here the CDR3 DNA reads TGTGCCAGCAGCTTTGAGGTGGGGGCTGGAAACACCATATATTTT.